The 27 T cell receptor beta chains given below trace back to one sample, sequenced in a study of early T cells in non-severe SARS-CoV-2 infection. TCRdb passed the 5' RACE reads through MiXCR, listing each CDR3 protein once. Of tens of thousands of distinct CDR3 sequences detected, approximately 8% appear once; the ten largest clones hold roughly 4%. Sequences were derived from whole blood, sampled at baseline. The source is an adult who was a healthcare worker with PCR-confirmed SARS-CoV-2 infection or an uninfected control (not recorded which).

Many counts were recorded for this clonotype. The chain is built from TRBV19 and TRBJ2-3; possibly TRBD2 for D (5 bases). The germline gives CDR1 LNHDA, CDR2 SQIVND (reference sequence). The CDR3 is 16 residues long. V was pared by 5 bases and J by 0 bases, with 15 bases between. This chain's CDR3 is CASSSRGVSSTDTQYF. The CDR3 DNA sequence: TGTGCCAGTAGTTCCCGGGGAGTTTCTAGCACAGATACGCAGTATTTT.

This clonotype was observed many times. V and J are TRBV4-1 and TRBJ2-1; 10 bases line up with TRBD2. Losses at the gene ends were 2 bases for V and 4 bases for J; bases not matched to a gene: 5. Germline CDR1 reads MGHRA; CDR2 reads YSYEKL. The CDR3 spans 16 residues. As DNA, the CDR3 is TGCGCCAGCAGCCAACCCGGGACTAGCGTATACAATGAGCAGTTCTTC. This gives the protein CASSQPGTSVYNEQFF.

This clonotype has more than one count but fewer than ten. The CDR3 region has the DNA TGTGCCAGCAGTTTAGGGGGGATCTCCTACAATGAGCAGTTCTTC. Translated, it gives CASSLGGISYNEQFF. This chain connects TRBV12-3 or TRBV12-4 to TRBJ2-1; the D call may be TRBD1 or TRBD2 (5 bases each). The CDR3 is made up of 15 amino acids. The ends were cut back, 1 base at V and 0 bases at J, with 7 bases in the middle.

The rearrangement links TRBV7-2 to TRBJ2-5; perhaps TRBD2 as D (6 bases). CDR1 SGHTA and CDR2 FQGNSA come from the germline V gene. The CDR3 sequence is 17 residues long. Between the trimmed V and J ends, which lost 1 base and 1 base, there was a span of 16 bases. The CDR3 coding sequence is TGTGCCAGCAGCTTAGAAGTTGGGGGACTGGGCCAAGAGACCCAGTACTTC. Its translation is CASSLEVGGLGQETQYF. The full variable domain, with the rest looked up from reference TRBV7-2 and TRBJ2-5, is GAGVSQSPSNKVTEKGKDVELRCDPISGHTALYWYRQSLGQGLEFLIYFQGNSAPDKSGLPSDRFSAERTGGSVSTLTIQRTQQEDSAVYLCASSLEVGGLGQETQYFGPGTRLLVL.

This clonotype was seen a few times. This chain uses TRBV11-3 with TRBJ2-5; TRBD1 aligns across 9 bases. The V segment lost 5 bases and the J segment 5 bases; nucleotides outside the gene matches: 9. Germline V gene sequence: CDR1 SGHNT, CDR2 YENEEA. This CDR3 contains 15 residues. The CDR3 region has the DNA TGTGCCAGCAGCCTCAGTTGGGACAGGGCCGAGACCCAGTACTTC. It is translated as CASSLSWDRAETQYF.

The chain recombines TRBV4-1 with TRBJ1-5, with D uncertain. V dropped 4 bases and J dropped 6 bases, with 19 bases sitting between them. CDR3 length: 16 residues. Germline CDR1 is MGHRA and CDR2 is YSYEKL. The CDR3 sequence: CASSPDTDSWSQPQHF. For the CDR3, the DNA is TGCGCCAGCAGCCCAGATACGGACTCATGGAGTCAGCCCCAGCATTTT.

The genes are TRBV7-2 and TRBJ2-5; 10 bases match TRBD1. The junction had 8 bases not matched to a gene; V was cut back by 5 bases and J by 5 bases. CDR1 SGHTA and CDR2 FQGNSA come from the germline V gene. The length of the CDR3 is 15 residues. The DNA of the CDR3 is TGTGCCAGCAGCCAAATGGGGACAGGGGTGGAGACCCAGTACTTC. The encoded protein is CASSQMGTGVETQYF.

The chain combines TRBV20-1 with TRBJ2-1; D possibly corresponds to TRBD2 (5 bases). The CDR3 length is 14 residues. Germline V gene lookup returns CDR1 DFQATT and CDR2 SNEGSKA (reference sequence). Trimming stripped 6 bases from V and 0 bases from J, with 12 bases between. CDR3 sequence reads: CSARRSSSYNEQFF. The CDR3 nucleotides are TGCAGTGCGAGGAGGTCGAGCTCCTACAATGAGCAGTTCTTC.

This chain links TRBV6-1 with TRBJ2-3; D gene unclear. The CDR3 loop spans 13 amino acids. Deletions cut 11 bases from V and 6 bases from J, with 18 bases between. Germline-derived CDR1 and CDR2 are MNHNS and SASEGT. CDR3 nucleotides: TGTGCCGTATTGCTTCCCCTTTCGGATACGCAGTATTTT. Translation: CAVLLPLSDTQYF.

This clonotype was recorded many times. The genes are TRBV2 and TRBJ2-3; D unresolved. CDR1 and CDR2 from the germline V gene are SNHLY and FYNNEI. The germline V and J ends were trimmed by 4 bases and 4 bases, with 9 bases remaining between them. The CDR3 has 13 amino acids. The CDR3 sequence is CASSVGWADTQYF. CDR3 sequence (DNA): TGTGCCAGCAGTGTAGGGTGGGCAGATACGCAGTATTTT.

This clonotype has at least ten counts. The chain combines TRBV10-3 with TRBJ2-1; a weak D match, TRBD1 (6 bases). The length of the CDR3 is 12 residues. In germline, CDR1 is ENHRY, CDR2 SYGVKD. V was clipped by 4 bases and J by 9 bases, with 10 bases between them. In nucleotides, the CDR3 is TGTGCCATCAGTGGGATCAGGGGTGAGCAGTTCTTC. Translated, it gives CAISGIRGEQFF.

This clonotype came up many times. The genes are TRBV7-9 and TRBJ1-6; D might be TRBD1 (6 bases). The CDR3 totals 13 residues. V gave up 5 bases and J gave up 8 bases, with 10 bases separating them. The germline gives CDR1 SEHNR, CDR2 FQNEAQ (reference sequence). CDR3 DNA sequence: TGTGCCAGCAGCCCCCGACAGGATTCACCCCTCCACTTT. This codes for CASSPRQDSPLHF.

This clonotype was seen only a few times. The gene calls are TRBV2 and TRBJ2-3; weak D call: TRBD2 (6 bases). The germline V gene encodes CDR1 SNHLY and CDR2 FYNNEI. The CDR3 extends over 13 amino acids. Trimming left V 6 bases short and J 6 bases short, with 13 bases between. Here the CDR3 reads CASSAGSADTQYF. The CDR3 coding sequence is TGTGCCAGCAGCGCCGGGAGCGCGGATACGCAGTATTTT.

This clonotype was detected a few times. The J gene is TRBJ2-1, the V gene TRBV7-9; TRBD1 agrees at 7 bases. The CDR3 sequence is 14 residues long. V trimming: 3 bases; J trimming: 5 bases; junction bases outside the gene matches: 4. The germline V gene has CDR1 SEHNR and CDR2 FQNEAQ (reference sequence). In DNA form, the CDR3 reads TGTGCCAGCAGCTTGGGACAGAGCGACAATGAGCAGTTCTTC. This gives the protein CASSLGQSDNEQFF.

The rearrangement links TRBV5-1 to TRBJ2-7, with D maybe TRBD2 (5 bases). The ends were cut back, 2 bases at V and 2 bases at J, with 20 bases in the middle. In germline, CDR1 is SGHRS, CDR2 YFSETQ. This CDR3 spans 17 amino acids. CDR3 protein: CASSLGLPLARPYEQYF. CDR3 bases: TGCGCCAGCAGCTTAGGTCTCCCGTTAGCGAGACCCTACGAGCAGTACTTC.

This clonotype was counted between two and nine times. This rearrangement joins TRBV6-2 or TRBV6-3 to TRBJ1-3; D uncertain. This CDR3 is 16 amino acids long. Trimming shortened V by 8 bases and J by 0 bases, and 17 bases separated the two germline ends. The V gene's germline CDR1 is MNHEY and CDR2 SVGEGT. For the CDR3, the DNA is TGTGCCAGCGTCTCCCGTACTTTCCGCTCTGGAAACACCATATATTTT. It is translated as CASVSRTFRSGNTIYF.

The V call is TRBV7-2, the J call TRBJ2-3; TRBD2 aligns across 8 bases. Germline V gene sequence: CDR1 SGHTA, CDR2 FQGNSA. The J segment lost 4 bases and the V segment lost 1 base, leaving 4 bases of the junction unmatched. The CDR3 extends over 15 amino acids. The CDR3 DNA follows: TGTGCCAGCAGCTTAGTGGCGGGAGGCCCAGATACGCAGTATTTT. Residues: CASSLVAGGPDTQYF.

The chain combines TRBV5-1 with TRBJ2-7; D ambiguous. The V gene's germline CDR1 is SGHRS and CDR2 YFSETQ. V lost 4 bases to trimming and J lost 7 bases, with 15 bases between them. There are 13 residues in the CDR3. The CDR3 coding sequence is TGCGCCAGCAGCAAAGACACGCTTGGAGAGCAGTACTTC. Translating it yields CASSKDTLGEQYF.

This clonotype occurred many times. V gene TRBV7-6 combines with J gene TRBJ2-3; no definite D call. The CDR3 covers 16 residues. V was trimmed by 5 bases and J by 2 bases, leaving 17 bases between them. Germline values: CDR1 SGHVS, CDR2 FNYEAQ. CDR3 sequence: CASSPPSQSTTDTQYF. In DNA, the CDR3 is TGTGCCAGCAGCCCCCCATCACAGAGCACCACAGATACGCAGTATTTT.

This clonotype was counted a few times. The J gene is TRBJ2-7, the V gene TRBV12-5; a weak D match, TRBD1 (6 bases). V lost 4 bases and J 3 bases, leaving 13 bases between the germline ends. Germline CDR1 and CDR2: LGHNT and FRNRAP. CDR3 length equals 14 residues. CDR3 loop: CASGWETGIYEQYF. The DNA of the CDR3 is TGTGCTAGTGGTTGGGAGACAGGAATCTACGAGCAGTACTTC.

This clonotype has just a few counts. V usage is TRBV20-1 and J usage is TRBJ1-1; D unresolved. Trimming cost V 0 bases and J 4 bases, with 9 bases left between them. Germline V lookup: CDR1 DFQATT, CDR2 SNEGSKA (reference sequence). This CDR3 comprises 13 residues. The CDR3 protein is CSARDQVGTEAFF. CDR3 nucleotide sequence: TGCAGTGCTAGAGACCAGGTGGGCACTGAAGCTTTCTTT.

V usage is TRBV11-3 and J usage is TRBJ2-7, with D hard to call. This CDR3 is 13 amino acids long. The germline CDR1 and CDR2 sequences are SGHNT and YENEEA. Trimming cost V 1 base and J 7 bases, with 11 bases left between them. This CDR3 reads CASSLGPAREQYF. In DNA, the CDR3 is TGTGCCAGCAGCTTAGGGCCAGCCAGGGAGCAGTACTTC.

DNA of the CDR3: TGCGCCAGCAGCTTTCCGGACAGGGCAGATACGCAGTATTTT. It encodes CASSFPDRADTQYF. V is TRBV5-1 and J is TRBJ2-3; 8 bases align to TRBD1. The ends lost 2 bases at V and 4 bases at J; junction bases unmatched: 3. Germline V lookup: CDR1 SGHRS, CDR2 YFSETQ. The CDR3 consists of 14 residues.

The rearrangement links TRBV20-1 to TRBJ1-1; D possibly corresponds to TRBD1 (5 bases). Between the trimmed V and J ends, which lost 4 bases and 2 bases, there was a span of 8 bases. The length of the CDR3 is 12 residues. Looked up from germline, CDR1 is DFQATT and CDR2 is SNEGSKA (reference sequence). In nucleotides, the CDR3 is TGCAGTGCTAACAGGTATAACACTGAAGCTTTCTTT. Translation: CSANRYNTEAFF.

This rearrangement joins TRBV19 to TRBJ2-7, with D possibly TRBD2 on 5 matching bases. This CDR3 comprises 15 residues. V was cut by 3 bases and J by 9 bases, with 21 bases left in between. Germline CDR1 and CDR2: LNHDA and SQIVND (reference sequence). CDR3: CASSMVSAGGYGQYF. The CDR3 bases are TGTGCCAGTAGTATGGTGTCCGCAGGCGGGTATGGGCAGTACTTC.

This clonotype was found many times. Here the CDR3 DNA reads TGCGCCAGCAGCCCCGACAGAACCTCCTACGAGCAGTACTTC. It translates to CASSPDRTSYEQYF. The chain joins TRBV5-1 to TRBJ2-7; D perhaps matches TRBD1 (5 bases). There are 14 residues in the CDR3. Per germline, CDR1 SGHRS and CDR2 YFSETQ. Trimming took 4 bases from V and 0 from J, leaving 11 bases between them.

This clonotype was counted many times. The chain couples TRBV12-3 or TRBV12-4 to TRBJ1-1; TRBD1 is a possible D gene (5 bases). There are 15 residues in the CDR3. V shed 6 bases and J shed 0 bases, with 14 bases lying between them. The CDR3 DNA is TGTGCCAGCAGGGAGACGGGGGACGTGAACACTGAAGCTTTCTTT. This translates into CASRETGDVNTEAFF.